This T cell receptor (beta chain) was recorded in a study of blood T cell repertoires in COVID-19. Study context: The United States, Italy and Spain were the sources of the acute and convalescent COVID-19 samples.

Clones were read by immunoSEQ multiplex PCR, and TCRdb kept only the in-frame ones, dropping some. Of approximately 340,000 clones detected, around 80% appear once; the ten largest clones hold around 3%. The germline CDR1 and CDR2 sequences are SGHTA and FQGNSA. The length of the CDR3 is 15 residues. V lost 1 base and J 7 bases, leaving 14 bases between the germline ends. The sequence came from a man between 25 and 39 years old with active or convalescent COVID-19. The gene calls are TRBV7-2 and TRBJ2-1; D not certain. What was sequenced was peripheral blood. The CDR3, as DNA: TGTGCCAGCAGCTTAGTACACCCCACAATGAATGAGCAGTTCTTC. As protein: CASSLVHPTMNEQFF.